The present entry profiles one T cell receptor (beta chain) with its context. This sample stems from a study of blood T cell repertoires in COVID-19. Germline V lookup: CDR1 LGHNT, CDR2 FRNRAP. The CDR3 runs 14 residues. The germline V and J ends were trimmed by 0 bases and 6 bases, with 11 bases remaining between them. Per the authors' pipeline: Cell counts per sample came from amplifying reference gene primers. Method: immunoSEQ multiplex PCR; TCRdb's copy keeps in-frame clones and lacks some. That table is the source of V, J and clone size, and D and trimming were worked out from the DNA. The sample holds just over 95,000 clones; about 81% are singletons and the top ten take 3.5% to 5%.

The sample consisted of peripheral blood. This TCR derives from a man in his 60s with acute or convalescent COVID-19. This chain uses TRBV12-5 with TRBJ2-5; the D gene is possibly TRBD2 (5 bases). CDR3 DNA: TGTGCTAGTGGTTTGGTACGGGATGGTAAGACCCAGTACTTC. Encoded protein: CASGLVRDGKTQYF.